These T cell receptor beta chains were read from a single sample in a study of CD8 T cells in Susac syndrome. Each CDR3 protein is one row after TCRdb ran MiXCR on the immunoSEQ multiplex PCR reads. The sample contains 330,000 or so distinct CDR3 sequences, around 91% of which appear only once. The specimen was CD8+ T cells from PBMCs. All receptors derive from a human donor with multiple sclerosis. Each CDR3 is given with its conserved first and last residue. The D gene is left open where the match is weak. Not all rows give a size; the values are once, few, many and, for expanded clones, a class.

CDR3nt: TGTGCCAGCAGTACCGGACAGGTGTCTAGCACAGATACGCAGTATTTT; CDR3aa: CASSTGQVSSTDTQYF; v_gene: TRBV28; d_gene: TRBD1; abundance: NA; j_gene: TRBJ2-3
CDR3nt: TGCAGTGCTAGCGCCGGGGGGCCCTACGAGCAGTACTTC; CDR3aa: CSASAGGPYEQYF; v_gene: TRBV20-1; d_gene: NA; abundance: few; j_gene: TRBJ2-7
CDR3nt: TGTGCCACCAGTGAAGGGCCCTCCTTCTATGGCTACACCTTC; CDR3aa: CATSEGPSFYGYTF; v_gene: TRBV24-1; d_gene: NA; abundance: NA; j_gene: TRBJ1-2
CDR3nt: TGTGCCAGCAGAGCAGGGGGCGGCAATCAGCCCCAGCATTTT; CDR3aa: CASRAGGGNQPQHF; v_gene: TRBV25-1; d_gene: TRBD1; abundance: NA; j_gene: TRBJ1-5
CDR3nt: TGTGCCACCAGCAGAGCCGCCGGGGAGCTGTTTTTT; CDR3aa: CATSRAAGELFF; v_gene: TRBV15; d_gene: NA; abundance: once; j_gene: TRBJ2-2
CDR3nt: TGTGCCAGCCAGGACAGCTCCTACAATGAGCAGTTCTTC; CDR3aa: CASQDSSYNEQFF; v_gene: TRBV27; d_gene: NA; abundance: NA; j_gene: TRBJ2-1
CDR3nt: TGTGCCAGCACCTTCGGGGGTCTTCATGGCTACACCTTC; CDR3aa: CASTFGGLHGYTF; v_gene: TRBV12-3/TRBV12-4; d_gene: NA; abundance: NA; j_gene: TRBJ1-2
CDR3nt: TGTGCCAGCAGCTTAGGCTCGCGGCTAGCGGAGATTTACAATGAGCAGTTCTTC; CDR3aa: CASSLGSRLAEIYNEQFF; v_gene: TRBV7-3; d_gene: TRBD2; abundance: NA; j_gene: TRBJ2-1
CDR3nt: TGTGCCGGGGGGCCAGTCCCCTTCACCGGGGAGCTGTTTTTT; CDR3aa: CAGGPVPFTGELFF; v_gene: TRBV6-1; d_gene: NA; abundance: once; j_gene: TRBJ2-2
CDR3nt: TGTGCCAGCAGTCATGGGTTGTGGCGGGAGGATGGGGGGGGGCAGTTCTTC; CDR3aa: CASSHGLWREDGGGQFF; v_gene: TRBV6-1; d_gene: TRBD2; abundance: NA; j_gene: TRBJ2-1
CDR3nt: TGTGCCAGCAGCCACAGCCCGGAATCCTACAATGAGCAGTTCTTC; CDR3aa: CASSHSPESYNEQFF; v_gene: TRBV9; d_gene: NA; abundance: NA; j_gene: TRBJ2-1
CDR3nt: TGCGCCAGCAGCCAAGACCCCCTCCAGGGGACCGGGGAGCTGTTTTTT; CDR3aa: CASSQDPLQGTGELFF; v_gene: TRBV4-3; d_gene: NA; abundance: NA; j_gene: TRBJ2-2
CDR3nt: TGTGCCAGCAGCCCTCTAAGGGGCGGGGATACGCAGTATTTT; CDR3aa: CASSPLRGGDTQYF; v_gene: TRBV28; d_gene: NA; abundance: NA; j_gene: TRBJ2-3
CDR3nt: TGCAGCGCCAATCTAAGACAGGGATCAGCCTTGACCGAGCAGTACTTC; CDR3aa: CSANLRQGSALTEQYF; v_gene: TRBV29-1; d_gene: TRBD1; abundance: NA; j_gene: TRBJ2-7
CDR3nt: TGTGCCAGCAGTCGCCCGGGACAGGGGATCCAAGAGACCCAGTACTTC; CDR3aa: CASSRPGQGIQETQYF; v_gene: TRBV12-3/TRBV12-4; d_gene: TRBD1; abundance: NA; j_gene: TRBJ2-5
CDR3nt: TGCAGCCTAGGAGGGGGCAACGGGGAGCTGTTTTTT; CDR3aa: CSLGGGNGELFF; v_gene: TRBV29-1; d_gene: NA; abundance: NA; j_gene: TRBJ2-2
CDR3nt: TGCGCCAGCAGCGAGGGGTCTAGCGTCCAAGAGACCCAGTACTTC; CDR3aa: CASSEGSSVQETQYF; v_gene: TRBV4-3; d_gene: NA; abundance: NA; j_gene: TRBJ2-5
CDR3nt: TGTGCCAGCAGCGGACTAGTCCTCAATGAGCAGTTCTTC; CDR3aa: CASSGLVLNEQFF; v_gene: TRBV27; d_gene: TRBD2; abundance: NA; j_gene: TRBJ2-1
CDR3nt: TGTGCCAGCAGTTCGAATCCGGGAGGCGAGCAGTACTTC; CDR3aa: CASSSNPGGEQYF; v_gene: TRBV27; d_gene: TRBD2; abundance: NA; j_gene: TRBJ2-7
CDR3nt: TGTGCCAGCAGTAGCGAAGCCGGGGTCTCTGGAAACACCATATATTTT; CDR3aa: CASSSEAGVSGNTIYF; v_gene: TRBV6-1; d_gene: NA; abundance: NA; j_gene: TRBJ1-3
CDR3nt: TGTGCCAGTTCCGGGACTAACTACGAGCAGTACTTC; CDR3aa: CASSGTNYEQYF; v_gene: TRBV9; d_gene: TRBD2; abundance: NA; j_gene: TRBJ2-7
CDR3nt: TGCGCCAGCAGCCAAGATCCGTCCGGGGCCTACGAGCAGTACTTC; CDR3aa: CASSQDPSGAYEQYF; v_gene: TRBV4-3; d_gene: NA; abundance: NA; j_gene: TRBJ2-7
CDR3nt: TGTGCCAGCAGCTTTCGAGTGGGTAATGAAAAACTGTTTTTT; CDR3aa: CASSFRVGNEKLFF; v_gene: TRBV5-8; d_gene: NA; abundance: NA; j_gene: TRBJ1-4
CDR3nt: TGTGCCAGCAGTTTACCCGGACCGGCCTACAATGAGCAGTTCTTC; CDR3aa: CASSLPGPAYNEQFF; v_gene: TRBV28; d_gene: NA; abundance: NA; j_gene: TRBJ2-1
CDR3nt: TGTGCCAGCACCTCCGAGGGGGGGGCCTATGGCTACACCTTC; CDR3aa: CASTSEGGAYGYTF; v_gene: TRBV5-4; d_gene: NA; abundance: NA; j_gene: TRBJ1-2
CDR3nt: TGTGCCAGCAGCCACTTAGCGGGAGACGTGTACGAGCAGTACTTC; CDR3aa: CASSHLAGDVYEQYF; v_gene: TRBV4-2; d_gene: TRBD2; abundance: NA; j_gene: TRBJ2-7
CDR3nt: TGTGCCAGCAAGGGACTAGCTGTAGATACGCAGTATTTT; CDR3aa: CASKGLAVDTQYF; v_gene: TRBV14; d_gene: TRBD2; abundance: NA; j_gene: TRBJ2-3
CDR3nt: TGCAGTGCGTACGGACAGGCGGGCCCTGAAGCTTTCTTT; CDR3aa: CSAYGQAGPEAFF; v_gene: TRBV20-1; d_gene: TRBD1; abundance: NA; j_gene: TRBJ1-1
CDR3nt: TGTGCCAGCTCCATGGGGGGGGCTGACACCGGGGAGCTGTTTTTT; CDR3aa: CASSMGGADTGELFF; v_gene: TRBV12-3/TRBV12-4; d_gene: NA; abundance: NA; j_gene: TRBJ2-2
CDR3nt: TGTGCCAGCAGCCCTTTGGAGCGGGGACAGTACTTC; CDR3aa: CASSPLERGQYF; v_gene: TRBV6-2/TRBV6-3; d_gene: TRBD2; abundance: NA; j_gene: TRBJ2-7
CDR3nt: TGTGCCAGCAGCTTGGCGACAGCGATACATCAGTACTTC; CDR3aa: CASSLATAIHQYF; v_gene: TRBV7-9; d_gene: NA; abundance: few; j_gene: TRBJ2-4
CDR3nt: TGCAGTGCACGCGGACAGGGGAGGGACAATGAGCAGTTCTTC; CDR3aa: CSARGQGRDNEQFF; v_gene: TRBV20-1; d_gene: TRBD1; abundance: NA; j_gene: TRBJ2-1